This T cell receptor beta chain was sequenced for a study of shared clonotypes between healthy human individuals. Whole-study findings and limits: Clonotype sharing among donors was expected to depend on sequencing depth.

The CDR3 runs 14 residues. The V gene's germline CDR1 is WNHNN and CDR2 SYGVQD (reference sequence). V was clipped by 5 bases and J by 4 bases; unmatched bases: 6. Comments on this clone: No antigen is known for it.

Repertoires were generated with immunoSEQ multiplex PCR, while TCRdb's copy carries only in-frame clones and drops some. The repertoire holds more than 1,200,000 clones, with about 98.5% as singletons. V usage is TRBV10-1 and J usage is TRBJ1-2, with 8 nucleotides matching TRBD1. The sequencing input was naive CD4+ T cells sorted from blood. Subset of the sample: CD45RA+ positively selected. The sequence was obtained from a man aged 30-40 years in good health. CDR3 in DNA: TGCGCCAGCAGTCCCGGACAGGGTGGCTATGGCTACACCTTC. Its translation is CASSPGQGGYGYTF.